The entry below describes one T cell receptor (beta chain). This sample is part of a study of T cell changes during pregnancy in multiple sclerosis. Generated by immunoSEQ multiplex PCR, the TCRdb table keeps only in-frame clones and is missing some. Here the sample spans 40,000 or so clones, more than 75% being singletons. The germline V and J ends were trimmed by 1 base and 4 bases, with 23 bases remaining between them. CDR3 length: 18 residues. CDR1 is LGHNA and CDR2 is YSLEER in the germline V gene. The source of this sequence is a female donor with multiple sclerosis, enrolled in a pregnancy study. The chain carries TRBV4-3 and TRBJ2-7, with D tentatively TRBD1 (6 bases). The sample here was CD8+ T cells from peripheral blood mononuclear cells, taken in the third trimester of pregnancy. CDR3 sequence reads: CASSQGPSSRTALYEQYF. The CDR3 DNA follows: TGCGCCAGCAGCCAAGGGCCCTCTAGTCGGACAGCCCTTTACGAGCAGTACTTC.